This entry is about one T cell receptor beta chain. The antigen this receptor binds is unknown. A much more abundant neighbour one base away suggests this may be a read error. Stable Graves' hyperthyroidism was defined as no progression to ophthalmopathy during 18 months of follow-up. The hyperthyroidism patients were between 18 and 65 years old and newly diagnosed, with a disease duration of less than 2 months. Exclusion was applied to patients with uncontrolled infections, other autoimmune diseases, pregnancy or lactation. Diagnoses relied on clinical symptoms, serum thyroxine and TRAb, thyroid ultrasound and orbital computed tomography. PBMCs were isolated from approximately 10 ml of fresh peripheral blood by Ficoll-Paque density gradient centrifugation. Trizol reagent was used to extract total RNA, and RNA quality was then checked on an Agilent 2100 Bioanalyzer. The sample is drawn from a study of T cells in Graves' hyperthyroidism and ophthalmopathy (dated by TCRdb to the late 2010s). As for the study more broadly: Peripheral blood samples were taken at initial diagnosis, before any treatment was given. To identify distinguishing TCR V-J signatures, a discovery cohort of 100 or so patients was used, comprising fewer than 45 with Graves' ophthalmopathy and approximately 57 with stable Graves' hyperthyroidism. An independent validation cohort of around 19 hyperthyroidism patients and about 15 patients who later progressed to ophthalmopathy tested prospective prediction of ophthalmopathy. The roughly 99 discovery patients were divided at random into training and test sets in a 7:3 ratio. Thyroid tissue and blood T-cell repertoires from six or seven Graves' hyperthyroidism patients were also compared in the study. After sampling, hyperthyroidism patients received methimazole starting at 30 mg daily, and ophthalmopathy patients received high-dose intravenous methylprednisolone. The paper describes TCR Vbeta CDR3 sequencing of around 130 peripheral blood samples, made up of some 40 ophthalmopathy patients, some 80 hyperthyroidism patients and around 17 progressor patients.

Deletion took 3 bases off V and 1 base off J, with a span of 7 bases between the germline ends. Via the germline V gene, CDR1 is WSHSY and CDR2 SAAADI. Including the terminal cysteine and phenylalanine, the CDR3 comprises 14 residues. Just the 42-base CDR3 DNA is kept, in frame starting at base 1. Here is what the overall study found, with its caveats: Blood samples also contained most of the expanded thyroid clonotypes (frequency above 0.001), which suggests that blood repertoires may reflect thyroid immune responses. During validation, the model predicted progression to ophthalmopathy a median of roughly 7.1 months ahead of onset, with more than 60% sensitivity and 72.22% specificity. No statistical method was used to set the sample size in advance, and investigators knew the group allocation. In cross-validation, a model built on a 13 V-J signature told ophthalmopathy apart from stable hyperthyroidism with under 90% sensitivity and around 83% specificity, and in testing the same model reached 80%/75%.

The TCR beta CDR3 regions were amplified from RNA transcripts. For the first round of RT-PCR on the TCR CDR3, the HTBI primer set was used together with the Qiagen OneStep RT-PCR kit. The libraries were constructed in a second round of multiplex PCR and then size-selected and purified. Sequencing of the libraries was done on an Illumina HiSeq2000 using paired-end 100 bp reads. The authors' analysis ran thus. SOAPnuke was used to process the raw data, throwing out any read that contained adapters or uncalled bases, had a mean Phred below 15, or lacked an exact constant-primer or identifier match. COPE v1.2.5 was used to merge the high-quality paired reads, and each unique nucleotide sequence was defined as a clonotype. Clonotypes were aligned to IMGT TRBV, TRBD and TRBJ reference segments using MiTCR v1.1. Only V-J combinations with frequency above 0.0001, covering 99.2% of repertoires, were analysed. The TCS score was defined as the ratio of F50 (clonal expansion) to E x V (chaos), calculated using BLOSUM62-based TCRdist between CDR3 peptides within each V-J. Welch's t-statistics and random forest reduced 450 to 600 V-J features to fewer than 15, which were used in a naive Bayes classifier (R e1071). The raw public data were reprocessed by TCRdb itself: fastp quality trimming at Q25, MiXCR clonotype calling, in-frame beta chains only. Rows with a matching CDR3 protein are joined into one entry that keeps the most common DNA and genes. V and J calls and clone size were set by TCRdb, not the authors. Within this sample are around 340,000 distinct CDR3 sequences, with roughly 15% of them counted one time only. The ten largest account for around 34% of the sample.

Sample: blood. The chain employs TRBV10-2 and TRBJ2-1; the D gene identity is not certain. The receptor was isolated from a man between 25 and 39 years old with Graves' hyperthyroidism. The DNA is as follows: TGCGCCAGCAGTGAAACGGATTCCTACAATGAGCAGTTCTTC. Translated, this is CASSETDSYNEQFF.